A single sample gave rise to the 24 T cell receptor beta chains below, sequenced in a study of response to subunit inactivated influenza vaccine. TCRdb fed the RT-PCR reads into MiXCR, producing one record per CDR3 protein. The sample includes roughly 650,000 distinct CDR3 sequences, 15% to 19% seen only once; the top ten take roughly 12%. The sample consisted of PBMCs from blood, taken 11 to 12 days after vaccination. The receptors shown here come from a man aged 50-59 years who received an inactivated influenza vaccine.

J is TRBJ2-4 and V is TRBV6-2 or TRBV6-3, with D unresolved. V lost 9 bases, J lost 0 bases, and 9 bases lay in between. CDR1 and CDR2 (germline): MNHEY, SVGEGT. The CDR3 is 13 residues long. CDR3 sequence reads: CASAHRAKNIQYF. CDR3 bases: TGTGCCAGTGCGCACAGAGCCAAAAACATTCAGTACTTC.

The rearrangement links TRBV6-2 or TRBV6-3 to TRBJ2-5; D might be TRBD2 (6 bases). CDR1 and CDR2 from the germline V gene are MNHEY and SVGEGT. The CDR3 spans 14 residues. Trimming removed 2 bases from V and 4 bases from J, with 11 bases in between. CDR3 residues: CASSYGLGGETQYF. CDR3 DNA sequence: TGTGCCAGCAGTTACGGCCTCGGGGGAGAGACCCAGTACTTC.

For this clonotype: A read error may explain this, as a much larger clone is one base away. This chain joins TRBV7-8 and TRBJ2-2, with 7 bases fitting TRBD1. J gave up 1 base and V 6 bases, and 5 bases lay outside the gene matches. The V gene's germline CDR1 is SGHVS and CDR2 FQNEAQ. The CDR3 spans 15 residues. In DNA, the CDR3 is TGTGCCAGCAGATCGTACAGGGGGAACACCGGGGAGCTGTTTTTT. Its translation: CASRSYRGNTGELFF.

As regards this clonotype: Its ends do not fully match the called genes, so a read error is possible. This chain links TRBV4-2 with TRBJ2-7; 9 nucleotides agree with TRBD2. This CDR3 has 16 amino acids. CDR1 is LGHNA and CDR2 is YNFKEQ in the germline V gene. DNA for the CDR3: TGTGCCAGCAGCAAAGATACAGCGGGGGGAACTTACGAGCAGTACTTC. Protein product: CASSKDTAGGTYEQYF.

The genes are TRBV27 and TRBJ1-1, with D unresolved. The CDR3 contains 13 residues. Trimming shortened V by 3 bases and J by 3 bases, and 8 bases separated the two germline ends. In germline, CDR1 is MNHEY, CDR2 SMNVEV (reference sequence). CDR3 region: CASSFPGHTEAFF. CDR3 sequence (DNA): TGTGCCAGCAGTTTTCCGGGTCACACTGAAGCTTTCTTT.

The chain couples TRBV12-3 or TRBV12-4 to TRBJ1-6; no definite D call. Trimming took 6 bases from V and 8 from J, leaving 17 bases between them. The CDR3 has 15 residues. This CDR3 reads CASRPPRGFYSPLHF. CDR3 bases: TGTGCCAGCAGACCCCCCCGGGGTTTTTATTCACCCCTCCACTTT.

V gene TRBV7-3 combines with J gene TRBJ2-3; 8 bases fit TRBD2. Per germline, CDR1 SGHTA and CDR2 FQGTGA. The CDR3 has 16 residues. The trim removed 3 bases at V and 4 bases at J, leaving 9 bases unmatched. CDR3 loop: CASSFLPGLGADTQYF. Here the CDR3 DNA reads TGTGCCAGCAGCTTCCTTCCGGGACTAGGCGCAGATACGCAGTATTTT.

The chain links TRBV28 to TRBJ2-7, with 9 bases identical to TRBD1. J lost 1 base, V lost 6 bases, and 10 bases had no gene match. This CDR3 is built from 16 residues. CDR1 MDHEN and CDR2 SYDVKM come from the germline V gene. Here the CDR3 reads CASRFPGQGPSYEQYF. DNA for the CDR3: TGTGCCAGCAGATTCCCGGGACAGGGCCCTTCCTACGAGCAGTACTTC.

The rearrangement joins TRBV7-3 to TRBJ2-2; D is possibly TRBD1 (5 bases). With 5 bases removed from V and 5 bases from J, the gap between germline ends came to 15 bases. The CDR3 sequence is 15 residues long. Germline V lookup: CDR1 SGHTA, CDR2 FQGTGA. CDR3: CASSKGAGMTGELFF. The CDR3 nucleotides read TGTGCCAGCAGCAAAGGGGCTGGGATGACCGGGGAGCTGTTTTTT.

This clonotype has only a few counts. This chain joins TRBV18 and TRBJ1-3; D is uncertain. The CDR3 has 12 residues. Germline lookup yields CDR1 KGHSH and CDR2 LQKENI. V lost 8 bases, J lost 8 bases, and 13 bases lay in between. The CDR3 DNA reads as TGTGCCAGCGCAACATTCGGGGACACCATATATTTT. As protein: CASATFGDTIYF.

A remark on this clonotype: Its ends do not fully match the called genes, so a read error is possible. V and J are TRBV12-3 or TRBV12-4 and TRBJ2-7, with D tentatively TRBD2 (5 bases). The CDR3 totals 14 residues. The CDR3 DNA sequence: TGTGCTAGCAGCCCAAGGGAAGGGAGCTACGAGCAGTACTTC. Amino acids: CASSPREGSYEQYF.

The J gene is TRBJ2-1, the V gene TRBV7-9; the D gene could be TRBD1 or TRBD2 (5 bases each). Germline CDR1 reads SEHNR; CDR2 reads FQNEAQ (reference sequence). The V end lost 2 bases, the J end lost 2 bases, and 13 bases lay between the germline ends. The CDR3 spans 16 residues. The CDR3, as DNA: TGTGCCAGCAGCTTACACGGGGCCGACGCCTACAATGAGCAGTTCTTC. Encoded protein: CASSLHGADAYNEQFF.

J is TRBJ2-5 and V is TRBV7-9; a weak D match, TRBD2 (6 bases). V lost 7 bases and J 5 bases, leaving 11 bases between the germline ends. Germline V lookup: CDR1 SEHNR, CDR2 FQNEAQ (reference sequence). This CDR3 comprises 12 residues. CDR3 nucleotide sequence: TGTGCCAGCACACCTAGCGTTGAGACCCAGTACTTC. It encodes CASTPSVETQYF.

This clonotype was counted at least ten times. This chain connects TRBV5-1 to TRBJ2-2, with 10 positions matching TRBD2. V lost 5 bases, J lost 0 bases, and 10 bases stayed unmatched. The germline gives CDR1 SGHRS, CDR2 YFSETQ. This CDR3 is built from 18 residues. The CDR3 region has the DNA TGCGCCAGCAGAGGTAGCGGGAGGACTCAGACGAACACCGGGGAGCTGTTTTTT. This sequence encodes CASRGSGRTQTNTGELFF.

V gene TRBV10-3 combines with J gene TRBJ2-5, with TRBD2 matching 15 bases. Germline V gene sequence: CDR1 ENHRY, CDR2 SYGVKD. The CDR3 runs 18 residues. The J segment lost 0 bases and the V segment lost 4 bases, leaving 6 bases of the junction unmatched. The CDR3 DNA reads as TGTGCCATCAGTGCCGGACTAGCGGGAGGGAGCTACCAAGAGACCCAGTACTTC. This gives the protein CAISAGLAGGSYQETQYF.

This chain connects TRBV28 to TRBJ1-5, with TRBD1 matching over 7 bases. Germline CDR1 is MDHEN and CDR2 is SYDVKM. The CDR3 is made up of 14 amino acids. V gave up 6 bases and J gave up 3 bases; unmatched junction bases: 5. DNA of the CDR3: TGTGCCAGCAGCACAGGGGCTGTCAATCAGCCCCAGCATTTT. This encodes CASSTGAVNQPQHF.

The V call is TRBV20-1, the J call TRBJ1-2, with TRBD1 matching 9 bases. Germline CDR1 DFQATT, CDR2 SNEGSKA (reference sequence). The CDR3 runs 12 residues. Germline trimming cut 3 bases from V and 8 bases from J; bases unmatched to any gene: 4. The CDR3 DNA reads TGCAGTGCTAGGAGGACAGGGGAAGGCTACACCTTC. Its translation is CSARRTGEGYTF.

This clonotype was seen a handful of times. V usage is TRBV6-1 and J usage is TRBJ1-2; D might be TRBD1 (6 bases). Trimming removed 6 bases from V and 1 base from J, with 18 bases in between. This CDR3 region has 16 residues. From germline, CDR1 is MNHNS and CDR2 SASEGT. The CDR3 bases are TGTGCCAGCAGGGGACCGCGCGGGGGCTTTAACTATGGCTACACCTTC. It yields the protein CASRGPRGGFNYGYTF.

This clonotype has more than one count but fewer than ten. The chain recombines TRBV6-1 with TRBJ2-7; 12 bases match TRBD2. After removal of 6 bases from V and 6 bases from J, the junction contained 12 bases not matched to a gene. The CDR3 length is 16 residues. Germline V CDR1 and CDR2: MNHNS, SASEGT. CDR3: CASRRYRTSGEFEQYF. The CDR3 region has the DNA TGTGCCAGCAGAAGGTATCGGACTAGCGGGGAATTCGAGCAGTACTTC.

This clonotype has a handful of counts. The chain employs TRBV28 and TRBJ2-6; perhaps TRBD1 as D (5 bases). This CDR3 is 17 amino acids long. V dropped 5 bases and J dropped 0 bases, with 14 bases sitting between them. Germline CDR1 MDHEN, CDR2 SYDVKM. The CDR3 is CASSDRQTLSGANVLTF. In DNA form, the CDR3 reads TGTGCCAGCAGTGACAGACAGACGCTCTCTGGGGCCAACGTCCTGACTTTC.

A single count supports this clonotype. The CDR3 here is CASSLESRLPSNYGYTF. The DNA for the CDR3 is TGTGCCAGCAGCTTGGAGTCACGGCTACCTTCTAACTATGGCTACACCTTC. The J gene is TRBJ1-2, the V gene TRBV5-6; no clear D. CDR3 length: 17 residues. V lost 0 bases, J lost 0 bases, and 15 bases lay in between. Germline V lookup: CDR1 SGHDT, CDR2 YYEEEE.

The gene calls are TRBV7-9 and TRBJ1-1; D is uncertain. Trimming removed 7 bases from V and 1 base from J, with 10 bases in between. The CDR3 contains 13 residues. Germline lookup yields CDR1 SEHNR and CDR2 FQNEAQ (reference sequence). The CDR3 DNA reads as TGTGCCAGCAACCTTCAGGCGAACACTGAAGCTTTCTTT. It is translated as CASNLQANTEAFF.

Only a few counts were recorded for this clonotype. The chain is built from TRBV7-2 and TRBJ1-4, with 12 bases matching TRBD1. Germline V gene sequence: CDR1 SGHTA, CDR2 FQGNSA. J lost 6 bases, V lost 3 bases, and 2 bases had no gene match. The CDR3 is 15 amino acids. CDR3 DNA sequence: TGTGCCAGCAGCTTGGGACAGGGGGCTTATGAAAAACTGTTTTTT. Translation gives CASSLGQGAYEKLFF.

V is TRBV5-1 and J is TRBJ2-6; 8 bases fit TRBD1. The CDR3 covers 20 residues. Germline CDR1 SGHRS, CDR2 YFSETQ. V trimming: 4 bases; J trimming: 0 bases; junction bases outside the gene matches: 15. The CDR3 spells CASSQSRDRPISSGANVLTF. CDR3 sequence (DNA): TGCGCCAGCAGCCAGTCCCGGGACAGGCCCATCAGCTCTGGGGCCAACGTCCTGACTTTC.